The clone carrying this TCR beta chain has at least ten counts. Its antigen is currently unknown. TCRdb fed the multiplex PCR reads into MiXCR, producing one record per CDR3 protein. The sample has hundreds of thousands of distinct CDR3 sequences, about 30% seen once; the top ten hold around 1.4%. This entry belongs to a study of breast tumors, draining lymph nodes, adjacent tissues. Breast cancer patients provided tissue from their axillary draining lymph nodes. Findings and caveats of the study: Compared with lymph nodes, tumors were less diverse; compared with nontumor tissue, more. Tumor and nontumor repertoires were significantly more similar in luminal-like than in basal-like breast cancer.

CDR3 length: 15 residues. Germline assignment: CDR1 SGHVS and CDR2 FQNEAQ. J gave up 3 bases and V 10 bases, and 12 bases lay outside the gene matches. The sample consisted of axillary lymph node tissue. The V gene is TRBV7-8, the J gene TRBJ2-7; 10 positions match TRBD2. This receptor was identified in a female donor with breast cancer. Some clones in this sample may be carry-over from other donors' samples. The CDR3 protein is CANRYLAGEIYEQYF. The DNA for the CDR3 is TGTGCCAACAGATATCTAGCGGGAGAGATCTACGAGCAGTACTTC.